This record covers a single TCR beta chain. This entry belongs to a study of blood T cell repertoires in COVID-19. For the study at large: T cells, B-cell-depleted T cells, or PBMCs supplied cDNA or gDNA.

The table came from immunoSEQ multiplex PCR; TCRdb's copy has only in-frame clones and leaves some out. The sample lists about 260,000 clones; around 91% were seen once. In terms of age and location, participants ranged from roughly 18 to 100 years and lived in about 25 US areas. Participants' own reports of clinical history determined their cohort assignment. Cohort 3 recovery required two negative PCRs, clearance, or symptom resolution. V was cut by 1 base and J by 0 bases, with 6 bases left in between. Germline V CDR1 and CDR2: LGHDT, YNNKEL (reference sequence). The CDR3 is 14 amino acids. The sample taken for sequencing was PBMCs or T cells enriched from blood (not recorded which). This sequence was found in a woman aged 18-29 years who had recovered from COVID-19. The chain is built from TRBV3-1 (or the pseudogene TRBV3-2) and TRBJ1-1; possible D gene TRBD1, 5 bases. The CDR3 DNA sequence: TGTGCCAGCAGCCAAGCGACAGTGAACACTGAAGCTTTCTTT. Its translation is CASSQATVNTEAFF.